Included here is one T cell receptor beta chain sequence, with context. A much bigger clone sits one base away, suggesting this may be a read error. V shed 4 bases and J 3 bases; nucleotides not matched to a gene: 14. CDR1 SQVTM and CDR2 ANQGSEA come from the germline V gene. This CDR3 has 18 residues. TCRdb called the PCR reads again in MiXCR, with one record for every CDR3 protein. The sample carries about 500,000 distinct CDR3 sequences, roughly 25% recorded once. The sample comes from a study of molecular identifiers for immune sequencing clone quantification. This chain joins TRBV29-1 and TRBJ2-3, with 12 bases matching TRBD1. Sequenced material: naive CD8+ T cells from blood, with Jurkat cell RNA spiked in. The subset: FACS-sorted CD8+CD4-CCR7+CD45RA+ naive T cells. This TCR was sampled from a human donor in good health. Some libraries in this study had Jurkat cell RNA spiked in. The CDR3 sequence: CSVGPGTGGLWSTDTQYF. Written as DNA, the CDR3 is TGCAGCGTTGGACCCGGGACAGGGGGCTTATGGTCAACAGATACGCAGTATTTT.